This T cell receptor (beta chain) was recovered during a study of OX40 agonist ivuxolimab in advanced cancers. Study conclusions and caveats: Determination of antigen specificity was not performed for the expanded peripheral T cells. Partial responders receiving 0.1-3.0 mg/kg showed among the lowest clonal expansion. CD4+ and CD8+ blood T cells expanded clonally by week 6 at 0.1 to 3.0 mg/kg.

Details on this clone: Its antigen is as yet unknown.

Autoimmune disease history or systemic immunosuppression was exclusionary. Repertoires were generated with immunoSEQ multiplex PCR, while TCRdb's copy carries only in-frame clones and drops some. This sample has tens of thousands of clones, with approximately 90% found just once. There are 13 residues in the CDR3. V lost 11 bases and J 2 bases, leaving 14 bases between the germline ends. Germline CDR1 is MDHEN and CDR2 is SYDVKM. The sequencing here drew on CD4+ or CD8+ T cells sorted from blood, taken in a trial of the OX40 agonist ivuxolimab. The sequence was obtained from an adult with an advanced solid tumor such as melanoma, head and neck, liver or kidney cancer. The rearrangement uses TRBV28 and TRBJ2-3, with D possibly being TRBD1 (6 bases). The CDR3 bases are TGTGCCGCCGGGTACAGGGTCACAGATACGCAGTATTTT. This gives the protein CAAGYRVTDTQYF. Looking up the rest from reference TRBV28 and TRBJ2-3 gives the full variable domain: DVKVTQSSRYLVKRTGEKVFLECVQDMDHENMFWYRQDPGLGLRLIYFSYDVKMKEKGDIPEGYSVSREKKERFSLILESASTNQTSMYLCAAGYRVTDTQYFGPGTRLTVL.